Below are 24 T cell receptor beta chains sequenced from a single sample in a study of identical twins. TCRdb re-derived calls from the 5' RACE reads in MiXCR, one entry per CDR3 protein. Among 1.5 million to 2 million distinct CDR3 sequences listed, about 31% were seen once. Material: cord blood. The receptors originated from a newborn girl in good health.

This chain links TRBV30 with TRBJ1-4; D ambiguous. The CDR3 is 10 residues long. Trimming took 5 bases from V and 5 from J, leaving 3 bases between them. Looked up from germline, CDR1 is GTSNPN and CDR2 is SVGIG (reference sequence). The chain's CDR3 is CAWGNEKLFF. For the CDR3, the DNA is TGTGCCTGGGGAAATGAAAAACTGTTTTTT.

This sequence joins TRBV4-2 and TRBJ2-1, with 9 bases that match TRBD1. J lost 7 bases, V lost 4 bases, and 20 bases had no gene match. The germline CDR1 and CDR2 sequences are LGHNA and YNFKEQ. This CDR3 has 19 residues. DNA of the CDR3: TGTGCCAGCAGCCTCCTTAAGGGGACCGGGACAGGGAATTCGAATGAGCAGTTCTTC. As protein: CASSLLKGTGTGNSNEQFF.

This clonotype occurred a few times. V and J are TRBV24-1 and TRBJ2-1, with TRBD1 identical over 11 bases. Germline values: CDR1 KGHDR, CDR2 SFDVKD. J lost 3 bases, V lost 0 bases, and 6 bases had no gene match. The CDR3 totals 18 residues. The CDR3 loop is CATSDLKPGQGDYNEQFF. The CDR3 DNA reads TGTGCCACCAGTGATTTGAAACCGGGACAGGGGGACTACAATGAGCAGTTCTTC.

This chain connects TRBV12-3 or TRBV12-4 to TRBJ2-3, with TRBD2 identical over 10 bases. This CDR3 is 15 amino acids long. Trimming at V came to 8 bases and at J to 2 bases, leaving 7 bases not matched to a gene. CDR3 DNA: TGTGCCAGCGGATTTACTAGCGGGGACACAGATACGCAGTATTTT. This encodes CASGFTSGDTDTQYF.

This clonotype occurred a few times. This chain uses TRBV12-3 or TRBV12-4 with TRBJ2-3; 7 bases line up with TRBD1. The V and J ends lost 8 bases and 3 bases, in that order; junction bases with no gene match: 5. The CDR3 sequence is 13 residues long. The DNA for the CDR3 is TGTGCCAGCGGTTACAGGGGTACAGATACGCAGTATTTT. Its protein product is CASGYRGTDTQYF.

The chain joins TRBV2 to TRBJ2-4, with D possibly being TRBD1 (6 bases). There are 15 residues in the CDR3. V was cut by 6 bases and J by 0 bases, with 12 bases left in between. The germline V gene has CDR1 SNHLY and CDR2 FYNNEI. CDR3 in DNA: TGTGCCAGCAGGGGGACATTCCTAGCCAAAAACATTCAGTACTTC. The encoded protein is CASRGTFLAKNIQYF.

A few counts support this clonotype. This chain connects TRBV4-1 to TRBJ2-7; 9 bases fit TRBD1. The CDR3 has 15 amino acids. CDR1 is MGHRA, CDR2 YSYEKL, per germline. The J segment lost 3 bases and the V segment lost 3 bases, leaving 6 bases of the junction unmatched. For the CDR3, the DNA is TGCGCCAGCAGCCATGACAGGGGGAGAAACTACGAGCAGTACTTC. As protein: CASSHDRGRNYEQYF.

The genes are TRBV2 and TRBJ1-6, with D uncertain. V lost 3 bases and J 8 bases, leaving 14 bases between the germline ends. Germline CDR1 reads SNHLY; CDR2 reads FYNNEI. The CDR3 extends over 15 amino acids. The CDR3 loop is CASSEGEKYYSPLHF. For the CDR3, the DNA is TGTGCCAGCAGTGAGGGAGAGAAATACTATTCACCCCTCCACTTT.

The J gene is TRBJ2-7, the V gene TRBV5-1; D not certain. Germline V gene lookup returns CDR1 SGHRS and CDR2 YFSETQ. Trimming stripped 0 bases from V and 2 bases from J, with 9 bases between. The CDR3 covers 14 residues. The CDR3 region is CASSLDRLPYEQYF. CDR3 nucleotide sequence: TGCGCCAGCAGCTTGGACAGACTCCCCTACGAGCAGTACTTC.

This clonotype was counted many times. The CDR3 spells CASSSLYSRGHNEQFF. The CDR3 region has the DNA TGTGCCAGCAGCTCATTATATAGCCGGGGGCACAATGAGCAGTTCTTC. The chain joins TRBV7-9 to TRBJ2-1, with D perhaps being TRBD1 or TRBD2 (6 bases each). Germline V lookup: CDR1 SEHNR, CDR2 FQNEAQ (reference sequence). V lost 4 bases to trimming and J lost 5 bases, with 18 bases between them. The CDR3 totals 16 residues.

The rearrangement uses TRBV6-6 and TRBJ1-1; maybe TRBD1 (5 bases). The CDR3 is 16 residues long. Germline values: CDR1 MNHNY, CDR2 SVGAGI (reference sequence). The V and J ends lost 0 bases and 0 bases respectively, with 11 bases between them. CDR3 sequence reads: CASSYSNPGMNTEAFF. The CDR3 DNA reads TGTGCCAGCAGTTACTCAAACCCAGGGATGAACACTGAAGCTTTCTTT.

This clonotype has more than one count but fewer than ten. The genes are TRBV3-1 and TRBJ1-2, with 7 positions matching TRBD1. Germline values: CDR1 LGHDT, CDR2 YNNKEL (reference sequence). CDR3 length: 12 residues. V was clipped by 6 bases and J by 7 bases; unmatched bases: 5. The CDR3 DNA reads TGTGCCAGCAGGGGGACAGAGGCTGGCTACACCTTC. It encodes CASRGTEAGYTF.

Comments on this clonotype: Given a much more abundant clone one base away, this may be a read error. The rearrangement links TRBV28 to TRBJ2-3; D unclear. V was shortened by 5 bases and J by 11 bases, with 14 bases between the two germline ends. This CDR3 has 12 amino acids. Germline loops: CDR1 MDHEN, CDR2 SYDVKM. CDR3 sequence: CASSLQNLKQYF. The CDR3 DNA is TGTGCCAGCAGTCTTCAGAATCTTAAGCAGTATTTT.

The rearrangement joins TRBV10-3 to TRBJ2-5; 11 bases align to TRBD1. V lost 6 bases and J lost 4; bases outside the gene matches: 7. From germline, CDR1 is ENHRY and CDR2 SYGVKD. CDR3 length: 15 amino acids. The CDR3, as DNA: TGTGCCATCAGCTCCGGACAGGGGGCCGTAGAGACCCAGTACTTC. Amino acids: CAISSGQGAVETQYF.

This clonotype was seen only a few times. V usage is TRBV3-1 and J usage is TRBJ2-3, with 7 bases identical to TRBD2. The CDR3 spans 16 residues. Germline loops: CDR1 LGHDT, CDR2 YNNKEL (reference sequence). Trimming removed 1 base from V and 3 bases from J; junction bases left unmatched: 7. CDR3 region: CASSQVLAARTDTQYF. In DNA form, the CDR3 reads TGTGCCAGCAGCCAAGTCCTAGCGGCGAGGACAGATACGCAGTATTTT.

For the CDR3, the DNA is TGTGCCAGCAGCGCCGGACTAGCGGGGGGGGCCGATGAGCAGTTCTTC. Translation: CASSAGLAGGADEQFF. The rearrangement uses TRBV9 and TRBJ2-1, with 15 bases lining up with TRBD2. This CDR3 is built from 16 residues. The junction had 6 bases not matched to a gene; V was cut back by 3 bases and J by 8 bases. Germline V CDR1 and CDR2: SGDLS, YYNGEE.

The chain recombines TRBV20-1 with TRBJ2-1; D might be TRBD2 (6 bases). This CDR3 contains 19 residues. Germline assignment: CDR1 DFQATT and CDR2 SNEGSKA (reference sequence). Trimming cost V 0 bases and J 4 bases, with 25 bases left between them. The CDR3 loop is CSARDLSAASAPSYNEQFF. The DNA of the CDR3 is TGCAGTGCTAGAGATCTATCAGCAGCTAGCGCCCCGTCGTACAATGAGCAGTTCTTC.

V usage is TRBV12-3 or TRBV12-4 and J usage is TRBJ2-2; D might be TRBD1 or TRBD2, each matching 5 bases. This CDR3 is built from 14 residues. Trimming stripped 6 bases from V and 4 bases from J, with 12 bases between. The CDR3 loop is CASRTAGSTGELFF. CDR3 DNA sequence: TGTGCCAGCAGGACGGCAGGGAGCACCGGGGAGCTGTTTTTT.

This clonotype was seen at least ten times. The genes are TRBV7-9 and TRBJ1-2; D uncertain. This CDR3 region has 14 residues. Germline values: CDR1 SEHNR, CDR2 FQNEAQ (reference sequence). V was clipped by 5 bases and J by 0 bases, with 10 bases between them. The CDR3 loop reads CASSLHASNYGYTF. The CDR3 DNA follows: TGTGCCAGCAGCCTACACGCCTCTAACTATGGCTACACCTTC.

Only a few counts were recorded for this clonotype. The chain employs TRBV25-1 and TRBJ2-3; 9 nucleotides align to TRBD2. The CDR3 is made up of 16 amino acids. J lost 4 bases, V lost 1 base, and 6 bases had no gene match. Germline CDR1 is MGHDK and CDR2 is SYGVNS. CDR3 coding DNA: TGTGCCAGCAGTGAATTTCTGCGGGGGGGTTCAGATACGCAGTATTTT. Translating gives CASSEFLRGGSDTQYF. Filled out from reference TRBV25-1 and TRBJ2-3, the complete variable domain reads EADIYQTPRYLVIGTGKKITLECSQTMGHDKMYWYQQDPGMELHLIHYSYGVNSTEKGDLSSESTVSRIRTEHFPLTLESARPSHTSQYLCASSEFLRGGSDTQYFGPGTRLTVL.

At least ten counts were recorded for this clonotype. This chain links TRBV7-2 with TRBJ2-3; a weak D match, TRBD2 (5 bases). There are 14 residues in the CDR3. With 5 bases removed from V and 0 bases from J, the gap between germline ends came to 9 bases. Per the germline V gene, CDR1 is SGHTA and CDR2 is FQGNSA. The CDR3 region has the DNA TGTGCCAGCAGCCTACGACTAAGCACAGATACGCAGTATTTT. Translated, it gives CASSLRLSTDTQYF.

This clonotype was observed a handful of times. The chain joins TRBV29-1 to TRBJ2-3; TRBD2 matches 13 bases. Germline assignment: CDR1 SQVTM and CDR2 ANQGSEA. This CDR3 contains 15 residues. J was trimmed by 4 bases and V by 7 bases; bases with no gene match: 8. The CDR3 reads CSAKKGLAGSDTQYF. The CDR3, as DNA: TGCAGCGCCAAAAAGGGACTAGCGGGATCAGATACGCAGTATTTT.

The chain carries TRBV6-1 and TRBJ2-7, with TRBD2 identical over 13 bases. The V gene end was trimmed by 1 base and the J gene end by 7 bases; junction bases not matched to a gene: 16. Germline CDR1 reads MNHNS; CDR2 reads SASEGT. This CDR3 spans 19 amino acids. The CDR3 DNA reads TGTGCCAGCAGTGAAGTTCCTTACGGACTAGCGGGGGCCTACAATGAGCAGTACTTC. It is translated as CASSEVPYGLAGAYNEQYF.

This clonotype showed up just a few times. The chain recombines TRBV6-1 with TRBJ2-7; D gene uncertain. V was pared by 1 base and J by 0 bases, with 7 bases between. The germline V gene encodes CDR1 MNHNS and CDR2 SASEGT. The CDR3 is 14 amino acids. CDR3: CASSEVPISYEQYF. For the CDR3, the DNA is TGTGCCAGCAGTGAAGTGCCGATCTCCTACGAGCAGTACTTC.